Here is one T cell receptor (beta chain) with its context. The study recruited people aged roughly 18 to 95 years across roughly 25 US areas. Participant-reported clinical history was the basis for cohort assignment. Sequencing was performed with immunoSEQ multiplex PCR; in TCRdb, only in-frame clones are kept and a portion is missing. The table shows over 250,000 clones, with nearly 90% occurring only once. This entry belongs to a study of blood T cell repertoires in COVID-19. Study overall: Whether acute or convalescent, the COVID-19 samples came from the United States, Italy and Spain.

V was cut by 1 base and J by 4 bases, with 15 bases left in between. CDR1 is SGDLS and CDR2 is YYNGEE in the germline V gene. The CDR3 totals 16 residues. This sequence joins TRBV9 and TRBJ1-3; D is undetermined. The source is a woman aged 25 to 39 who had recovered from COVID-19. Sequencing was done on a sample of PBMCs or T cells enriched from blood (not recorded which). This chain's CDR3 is CASSVRGGLAGNTIYF. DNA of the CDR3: TGTGCCAGCAGCGTAAGAGGAGGTCTCGCCGGAAACACCATATATTTT.